This T cell receptor beta chain appears in the sequencing data of a study of beta chain features in type 1 diabetes. Study context: The examined sorted cells totaled 85 million to 120 million across samples.

Study results and caveats: For Type 1 diabetes patients, all four CD4+ subsets carried TCRB CDR3s that were moderately but significantly shorter. Comparison showed that naive, central memory and Treg TCRB repertoires appeared more similar among patients than among healthy donors.

Sorting with CD45RO/CCR7/CD25/CD127/CD95/CD27 yielded naive, central memory, regulatory and stem-like memory CD4+ cells. Trimming removed 7 bases at V and 1 base at J, with 11 bases between. The CDR3 length is 13 residues. Per germline, CDR1 SQVTM and CDR2 ANQGSEA. Concerning this clone: Its antigen is still unknown.

Expressed TCRB transcripts were sequenced, since all the RNA that had been isolated was reverse transcribed. Produced via immunoSEQ multiplex PCR; TCRdb's table is partial and in-frame only. The sample consists of around 130,000 clones, approximately 10% of them appearing once. Sequencing input: central memory CD4+ T cells from blood. This chain uses TRBV29-1 with TRBJ1-3; tentative D call: TRBD1 (6 bases). The source is a man aged 30-40 years with type 1 diabetes. CDR3 DNA sequence: TGCAGCGGGAAGGACAGATCTGGAAACACCATATATTTT. It encodes CSGKDRSGNTIYF.